Listed below are T cell receptor beta chains from one sample, sequenced in a study of response to subunit inactivated influenza vaccine. TCRdb reanalysed the RT-PCR reads using MiXCR and keeps one entry per CDR3 protein. The sample contains about 240,000 distinct CDR3 sequences, less than 15% of which appear only once. Sequences were derived from non-naive T cells sorted from PBMCs, sampled 14 days before vaccination. The receptors shown here come from a man aged 50 to 60 who received an inactivated influenza vaccine. Both conserved end residues are part of each CDR3. The D gene is left open where the match is weak. Not all rows give a size; the values are once, few, many and, for expanded clones, a class.

J gene: TRBJ2-7; V gene: TRBV7-8; clone size: few; CDR3 length: 18; D gene: TRBD2; CDR3 protein: CASSSQRVAGGNSYEQYF; CDR3 DNA: TGTGCCAGCAGCTCCCAAAGAGTCGCGGGGGGAAACTCCTACGAGCAGTACTTC
J gene: TRBJ2-2; V gene: TRBV27; clone size: -; CDR3 length: 16; D gene: TRBD2; CDR3 protein: CASSLISGGADGELYF; CDR3 DNA: TGTGCCAGCAGTTTAATTAGCGGGGGGGCCGACGGGGAGCTGTATTTT
J gene: TRBJ1-2; V gene: TRBV12-3/TRBV12-4; clone size: many; CDR3 length: 14; D gene: TRBD1; CDR3 protein: CASRRTGGSDGYTF; CDR3 DNA: TGTGCCAGCAGACGTACAGGGGGATCGGATGGCTACACCTTC
J gene: TRBJ1-1; V gene: TRBV4-2; clone size: few; CDR3 length: 16; D gene: -; CDR3 protein: CASSRTGSPMNTEAFF; CDR3 DNA: TGTGCCAGCAGCCGAACAGGGTCCCCTATGAACACTGAAGCTTTCTTT
J gene: TRBJ1-1; V gene: TRBV7-6; clone size: few; CDR3 length: 13; D gene: -; CDR3 protein: CASSLSGYTEAFF; CDR3 DNA: TGTGCCAGCAGCTTGAGTGGTTACACTGAAGCTTTCTTT
J gene: TRBJ2-7; V gene: TRBV2; clone size: few; CDR3 length: 12; D gene: -; CDR3 protein: CASSGQNYEQYF; CDR3 DNA: TGTGCCAGCAGTGGACAGAACTACGAGCAGTACTTC
J gene: TRBJ2-1; V gene: TRBV3-1; clone size: -; CDR3 length: 12; D gene: -; CDR3 protein: CASSQGGSEQFF; CDR3 DNA: TGTGCCAGCAGCCAAGGGGGAAGTGAGCAGTTCTTC
J gene: TRBJ2-7; V gene: TRBV5-6; clone size: -; CDR3 length: 14; D gene: TRBD1; CDR3 protein: CASSPGTGGNEQYF; CDR3 DNA: TGTGCCAGCAGCCCCGGAACAGGGGGCAACGAGCAGTACTTC
J gene: TRBJ2-5; V gene: TRBV2; clone size: -; CDR3 length: 15; D gene: TRBD1; CDR3 protein: CASSTGTDPSETQYF; CDR3 DNA: TGTGCCAGCAGTACCGGGACAGACCCTTCTGAGACCCAGTACTTC
J gene: TRBJ1-6; V gene: TRBV6-4; clone size: -; CDR3 length: 16; D gene: -; CDR3 protein: CASSDSRGTGNSPLHF; CDR3 DNA: TGTGCCAGCAGTGACTCAAGGGGAACGGGGAATTCACCCCTCCACTTT
J gene: TRBJ2-7; V gene: TRBV29-1; clone size: -; CDR3 length: 13; D gene: -; CDR3 protein: CSVRDGASREQYF; CDR3 DNA: TGCAGCGTGCGGGACGGGGCATCGAGGGAGCAGTACTTC
J gene: TRBJ2-7; V gene: TRBV10-3; clone size: -; CDR3 length: 14; D gene: TRBD2; CDR3 protein: CATSGLAGESEQYF; CDR3 DNA: TGTGCCACAAGCGGACTAGCGGGAGAATCCGAGCAGTACTTC
J gene: TRBJ2-3; V gene: TRBV7-8; clone size: many; CDR3 length: 23; D gene: -; CDR3 protein: CASSLRGRDLRLGARLSTDTQYF; CDR3 DNA: TGTGCCAGCAGCTTAAGGGGAAGGGACTTACGACTTGGCGCGCGCCTCAGCACAGATACGCAGTATTTT
J gene: TRBJ2-7; V gene: TRBV5-1; clone size: -; CDR3 length: 14; D gene: -; CDR3 protein: CASSGGSSSYEQYF; CDR3 DNA: TGCGCCAGCAGCGGGGGGTCAAGCTCCTACGAGCAGTACTTC
J gene: TRBJ2-5; V gene: TRBV7-2; clone size: -; CDR3 length: 15; D gene: TRBD2; CDR3 protein: CASSSGLAGQETQYF; CDR3 DNA: TGTGCCAGCAGCTCCGGACTAGCGGGTCAAGAGACCCAGTACTTC
J gene: TRBJ1-4; V gene: TRBV27; clone size: few; CDR3 length: 15; D gene: -; CDR3 protein: CASSLGGHGNEKLFF; CDR3 DNA: TGTGCCAGCAGTTTAGGGGGGCACGGTAATGAAAAACTGTTTTTT
J gene: TRBJ2-3; V gene: TRBV7-9; clone size: many; CDR3 length: 13; D gene: -; CDR3 protein: CASSKDSRDTQYF; CDR3 DNA: TGTGCCAGCAGCAAAGACAGCCGAGATACGCAGTATTTT
J gene: TRBJ2-3; V gene: TRBV7-2; clone size: once; CDR3 length: 16; D gene: TRBD2; CDR3 protein: CASSLVGLAGADTQYF; CDR3 DNA: TGTGCCAGCAGCTTAGTAGGCTTAGCGGGAGCAGATACGCAGTATTTT
J gene: TRBJ1-2; V gene: TRBV12-3/TRBV12-4; clone size: few; CDR3 length: 14; D gene: TRBD1; CDR3 protein: CASSLGTGARGYTF; CDR3 DNA: TGTGCCAGCAGTTTAGGGACAGGGGCACGGGGCTACACCTTC
J gene: TRBJ1-6; V gene: TRBV20-1; clone size: few; CDR3 length: 13; D gene: -; CDR3 protein: CSARTEENSPLHF; CDR3 DNA: TGCAGTGCTAGGACAGAAGAAAATTCACCCCTCCACTTT
J gene: TRBJ2-1; V gene: TRBV18; clone size: many; CDR3 length: 17; D gene: TRBD2; CDR3 protein: CASSPTSGGFSYNEQFF; CDR3 DNA: TGTGCCAGCTCACCCACTAGCGGGGGGTTCTCCTACAATGAGCAGTTCTTC
J gene: TRBJ2-3; V gene: TRBV29-1; clone size: many; CDR3 length: 10; D gene: -; CDR3 protein: CSVSEDTQYF; CDR3 DNA: TGCAGCGTTAGCGAAGATACGCAGTATTTT
J gene: TRBJ1-1; V gene: TRBV5-6; clone size: -; CDR3 length: 15; D gene: -; CDR3 protein: CASSFRKGMNTEAFF; CDR3 DNA: TGTGCCAGCAGCTTTCGGAAGGGCATGAACACTGAAGCTTTCTTT
J gene: TRBJ1-2; V gene: TRBV5-1; clone size: -; CDR3 length: 19; D gene: TRBD1; CDR3 protein: CASSSVGQAGYSSNYGYTF; CDR3 DNA: TGCGCCAGCAGTTCAGTAGGACAGGCCGGGTACTCGTCTAACTATGGCTACACCTTC
J gene: TRBJ2-7; V gene: TRBV19; clone size: -; CDR3 length: 15; D gene: TRBD2; CDR3 protein: CASSIGPSGSYEQYF; CDR3 DNA: TGTGCCAGTAGTATAGGCCCTAGCGGCTCCTACGAGCAGTACTTC
J gene: TRBJ2-1; V gene: TRBV29-1; clone size: -; CDR3 length: 14; D gene: TRBD1; CDR3 protein: CSVRPGQGSNEQFF; CDR3 DNA: TGCAGCGTTAGACCGGGACAGGGAAGCAATGAGCAGTTCTTC
J gene: TRBJ2-7; V gene: TRBV5-6; clone size: many; CDR3 length: 13; D gene: -; CDR3 protein: CASSMTESYEQYF; CDR3 DNA: TGTGCCAGCAGCATGACAGAGTCCTACGAGCAGTACTTC
J gene: TRBJ1-1; V gene: TRBV10-2; clone size: few; CDR3 length: 15; D gene: -; CDR3 protein: CASRFLMGANTEAFF; CDR3 DNA: TGCGCCAGCAGGTTTTTAATGGGGGCGAACACTGAAGCTTTCTTT
J gene: TRBJ2-1; V gene: TRBV28; clone size: few; CDR3 length: 16; D gene: TRBD2; CDR3 protein: CASSLIAGGLDNEQFF; CDR3 DNA: TGTGCCAGCAGTCTCATAGCGGGAGGGCTCGACAATGAGCAGTTCTTC
J gene: TRBJ1-5; V gene: TRBV20-1; clone size: -; CDR3 length: 16; D gene: -; CDR3 protein: CSARDPAQGTTQPQHF; CDR3 DNA: TGCAGTGCTAGAGACCCCGCACAGGGAACGACTCAGCCCCAGCATTTT
J gene: TRBJ1-6; V gene: TRBV14; clone size: few; CDR3 length: 13; D gene: TRBD1; CDR3 protein: CASQGGYNSPLHF; CDR3 DNA: TGTGCCAGCCAGGGGGGATATAATTCACCCCTCCACTTT
J gene: TRBJ2-3; V gene: TRBV6-1; clone size: few; CDR3 length: 14; D gene: TRBD2; CDR3 protein: CASKGLAGPDTQYF; CDR3 DNA: TGTGCCAGCAAGGGACTAGCGGGGCCAGATACGCAGTATTTT
J gene: TRBJ2-1; V gene: TRBV5-1; clone size: few; CDR3 length: 15; D gene: TRBD1; CDR3 protein: CASSPGGFEYNEQFF; CDR3 DNA: TGCGCCAGCAGTCCAGGGGGCTTCGAGTACAATGAGCAGTTCTTC
J gene: TRBJ1-1; V gene: TRBV30; clone size: -; CDR3 length: 14; D gene: -; CDR3 protein: CAWSDGPWDTEAFF; CDR3 DNA: TGTGCCTGGAGTGATGGTCCCTGGGACACTGAAGCTTTCTTT
J gene: TRBJ2-3; V gene: TRBV7-2; clone size: -; CDR3 length: 15; D gene: TRBD1; CDR3 protein: CASRPGTGNTDTQYF; CDR3 DNA: TGTGCCAGCAGACCCGGGACAGGGAACACAGATACGCAGTATTTT
J gene: TRBJ1-5; V gene: TRBV19; clone size: few; CDR3 length: 15; D gene: -; CDR3 protein: CASSIGGVSNQPQHF; CDR3 DNA: TGTGCCAGTAGTATAGGTGGGGTCAGCAATCAGCCCCAGCATTTT
J gene: TRBJ2-1; V gene: TRBV12-3/TRBV12-4; clone size: few; CDR3 length: 13; D gene: -; CDR3 protein: CASTGSGESEQFF; CDR3 DNA: TGTGCCAGCACCGGGTCCGGTGAGAGTGAGCAGTTCTTC
J gene: TRBJ1-5; V gene: TRBV10-3; clone size: few; CDR3 length: 14; D gene: TRBD1; CDR3 protein: CATSTGNSNQPQHF; CDR3 DNA: TGTGCCACCTCGACAGGGAATAGCAATCAGCCCCAGCATTTT
J gene: TRBJ2-7; V gene: TRBV7-8; clone size: -; CDR3 length: 14; D gene: -; CDR3 protein: CASSFLGVNYEQYF; CDR3 DNA: TGTGCCAGCAGCTTCCTAGGGGTGAACTACGAGCAGTACTTC
J gene: TRBJ2-3; V gene: TRBV20-1; clone size: many; CDR3 length: 18; D gene: TRBD2; CDR3 protein: CSARKTGGTTLGTDTQYF; CDR3 DNA: TGCAGTGCTAGGAAAACAGGAGGGACTACCTTAGGTACAGATACGCAGTATTTT
J gene: TRBJ2-7; V gene: TRBV5-5; clone size: -; CDR3 length: 14; D gene: -; CDR3 protein: CASSLDSWSYEQYF; CDR3 DNA: TGTGCCAGCAGCTTGGACAGTTGGAGCTACGAGCAGTACTTC
J gene: TRBJ2-1; V gene: TRBV20-1; clone size: many; CDR3 length: 16; D gene: TRBD2; CDR3 protein: CSARGTSGGLRDEQFF; CDR3 DNA: TGCAGTGCTAGGGGGACTAGCGGGGGACTCAGGGATGAGCAGTTCTTC
J gene: TRBJ1-2; V gene: TRBV10-3; clone size: -; CDR3 length: 13; D gene: -; CDR3 protein: CAILGPANYGYTF; CDR3 DNA: TGTGCCATCTTGGGCCCGGCTAACTATGGCTACACCTTC